The rows below give T cell receptor beta chains drawn from one sample of a study of early T cells in non-severe SARS-CoV-2 infection. TCRdb analysed the 5' RACE reads with MiXCR anew, one entry per CDR3 protein. Seen here are about 70,000 distinct CDR3 sequences, around 13% observed once, and the top ten hold roughly 1.3%. The sample was whole blood. The receptors shown here come from an adult who was a healthcare worker with PCR-confirmed SARS-CoV-2 infection or an uninfected control (not recorded which). Both conserved end residues are part of each CDR3. Each record gives: J gene, V gene, clone size, D gene, CDR3 protein, CDR3 DNA. D genes are given only for firm matches. Size is stated for part of the rows, as once, few or many counts, or as a class when the clone is expanded.

J: TRBJ1-4; V: TRBV6-1; size: many; D: TRBD1; CDR3: CASSPGGAREKLFF; DNA: TGTGCCAGCAGCCCAGGGGGCGCACGGGAAAAACTGTTTTTT
J: TRBJ2-7; V: TRBV27; size: many; D: .; CDR3: CASSFIRAGTQTYEQYF; DNA: TGTGCCAGCAGCTTCATCAGAGCCGGGACACAAACCTACGAGCAGTACTTC
J: TRBJ2-7; V: TRBV6-2/TRBV6-3; size: .; D: .; CDR3: CASTRAGAISYEQYF; DNA: TGTGCCAGCACCAGGGCAGGGGCTATCTCCTACGAGCAGTACTTC
J: TRBJ2-4; V: TRBV28; size: .; D: .; CDR3: CASSWGIAKNIQYF; DNA: TGTGCCAGCAGTTGGGGAATAGCCAAAAACATTCAGTACTTC
J: TRBJ2-1; V: TRBV6-2/TRBV6-3; size: few; D: TRBD1; CDR3: CASSPGQGDYNEQFF; DNA: TGTGCCAGCAGCCCCGGACAGGGGGATTACAATGAGCAGTTCTTC
J: TRBJ1-4; V: TRBV7-9; size: many; D: TRBD1; CDR3: CASSTGAPNEKLFF; DNA: TGTGCCAGCAGCACAGGGGCACCTAATGAAAAACTGTTTTTT
J: TRBJ2-3; V: TRBV30; size: many; D: .; CDR3: CAWSVVGGTDTQYF; DNA: TGTGCCTGGAGTGTCGTAGGGGGGACAGATACGCAGTATTTT
J: TRBJ1-5; V: TRBV28; size: many; D: .; CDR3: CASSSRIRSQHF; DNA: TGTGCCAGCAGTAGTCGAATCAGGTCCCAGCATTTT
J: TRBJ1-5; V: TRBV20-1; size: many; D: .; CDR3: CSAREVSYISNQPQHF; DNA: TGCAGTGCTAGAGAAGTCAGTTATATTAGCAATCAGCCCCAGCATTTT
J: TRBJ2-2; V: TRBV11-2; size: many; D: TRBD2; CDR3: CASSSIAGKGELFF; DNA: TGTGCCAGCAGCTCAATAGCGGGAAAAGGGGAGCTGTTTTTT
J: TRBJ2-7; V: TRBV18; size: many; D: .; CDR3: CASRRSYEQYF; DNA: TGTGCCAGCCGCCGCTCCTACGAGCAGTACTTC
J: TRBJ1-2; V: TRBV12-3/TRBV12-4; size: many; D: .; CDR3: CASSLVNYGYTF; DNA: TGTGCCAGCAGTTTAGTCAACTATGGCTACACCTTC
J: TRBJ2-7; V: TRBV6-2/TRBV6-3; size: many; D: TRBD2; CDR3: CASSYRLAGASYEQYF; DNA: TGTGCCAGCAGTTATAGGCTAGCGGGGGCCTCCTACGAGCAGTACTTC
J: TRBJ1-6; V: TRBV28; size: few; D: .; CDR3: CASSFGSRTGALHF; DNA: TGTGCCAGCAGTTTCGGTTCTCGCACTGGGGCCCTCCACTTT
J: TRBJ1-5; V: TRBV7-2; size: many; D: .; CDR3: CASSLAAQAAQPQHF; DNA: TGTGCCAGCAGCTTAGCGGCCCAGGCGGCTCAGCCCCAGCATTTT
J: TRBJ2-7; V: TRBV29-1; size: many; D: TRBD1; CDR3: CSVGQGHEQYF; DNA: TGCAGCGTAGGACAGGGCCACGAGCAGTACTTC
J: TRBJ1-4; V: TRBV28; size: .; D: TRBD1; CDR3: CASSFSDRDEKLFF; DNA: TGTGCCAGCAGCTTCTCGGACAGGGATGAAAAACTGTTTTTT
J: TRBJ2-1; V: TRBV12-3/TRBV12-4; size: many; D: TRBD2; CDR3: CASSLAVGLEYNEQFF; DNA: TGTGCCAGCAGTTTAGCGGTGGGACTAGAGTACAATGAGCAGTTCTTC
J: TRBJ1-2; V: TRBV11-2; size: many; D: TRBD1; CDR3: CASSSDRVVLGNYGYTF; DNA: TGTGCCAGCAGCTCTGACAGGGTGGTTTTAGGGAACTATGGCTACACCTTC
J: TRBJ2-7; V: TRBV11-2; size: many; D: TRBD1; CDR3: CASGMGQGSYEQYF; DNA: TGTGCCAGCGGGATGGGACAGGGATCCTACGAGCAGTACTTC
J: TRBJ2-7; V: TRBV30; size: many; D: TRBD2; CDR3: CAWSVRTSGLREQYF; DNA: TGTGCCTGGAGTGTACGGACTAGCGGTCTACGGGAGCAGTACTTC
J: TRBJ2-7; V: TRBV10-3; size: once; D: .; CDR3: CAISGGSYELYF; DNA: TGTGCCATCAGTGGGGGATCCTACGAGCTGTACTTC
J: TRBJ2-3; V: TRBV27; size: many; D: TRBD2; CDR3: CASSPLAGGPTDTQYF; DNA: TGTGCCAGCAGTCCCTTAGCGGGGGGCCCCACAGATACGCAGTATTTT
J: TRBJ2-5; V: TRBV27; size: many; D: .; CDR3: CASGEFETQYF; DNA: TGTGCCAGCGGCGAGTTCGAGACCCAGTACTTC
J: TRBJ1-6; V: TRBV6-1; size: .; D: TRBD1; CDR3: CASRRPGQGNNSPLHF; DNA: TGTGCAAGCAGGAGACCGGGACAGGGAAATAATTCACCCCTCCACTTT
J: TRBJ2-7; V: TRBV19; size: .; D: .; CDR3: CASKHGTDSYEQYF; DNA: TGTGCCAGTAAGCATGGGACCGACTCCTACGAGCAGTACTTC
J: TRBJ1-2; V: TRBV29-1; size: many; D: .; CDR3: CSAGTANYGYTF; DNA: TGCAGCGCTGGGACGGCTAACTATGGCTACACCTTC
J: TRBJ2-1; V: TRBV12-3/TRBV12-4; size: many; D: TRBD2; CDR3: CASSFSSGGANNEQFF; DNA: TGTGCCAGCAGTTTTTCTAGCGGGGGGGCTAACAATGAGCAGTTCTTC